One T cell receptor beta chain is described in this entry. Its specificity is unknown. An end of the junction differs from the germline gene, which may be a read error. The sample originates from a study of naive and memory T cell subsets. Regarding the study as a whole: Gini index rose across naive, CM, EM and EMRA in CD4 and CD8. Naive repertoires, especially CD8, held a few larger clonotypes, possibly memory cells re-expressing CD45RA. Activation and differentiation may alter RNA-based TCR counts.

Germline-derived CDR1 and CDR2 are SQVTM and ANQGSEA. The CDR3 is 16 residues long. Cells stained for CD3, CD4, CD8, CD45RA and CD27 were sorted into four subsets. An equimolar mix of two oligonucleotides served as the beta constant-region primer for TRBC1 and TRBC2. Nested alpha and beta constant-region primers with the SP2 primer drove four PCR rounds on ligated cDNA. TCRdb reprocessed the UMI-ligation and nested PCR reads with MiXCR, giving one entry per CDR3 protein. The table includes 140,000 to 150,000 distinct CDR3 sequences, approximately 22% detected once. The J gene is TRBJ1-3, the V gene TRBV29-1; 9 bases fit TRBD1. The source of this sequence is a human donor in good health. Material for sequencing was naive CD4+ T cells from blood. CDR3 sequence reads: CSVKGGTGGNGDTIYF. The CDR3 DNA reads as TGCAGCGTGAAAGGTGGAACAGGGGGCAATGGAGACACCATATATTTT.